Following are 20 T cell receptor beta chains from one sample sequenced in a study of blood T cell repertoires in COVID-19. Measured with immunoSEQ multiplex PCR; TCRdb has only the in-frame clones, and not every one. The sample shows around 370,000 clones, approximately 87% of them seen only once. The sample comprised peripheral blood. These receptors originate from a woman aged 45 to 65 with COVID-19, enrolled during active disease.

This clone was counted once. Different DNA sequences within this sample yield the same CDR3. J is TRBJ1-1 and V is TRBV5-1; unclear D gene. The CDR3 runs 14 residues. V lost 1 base and J 1 base, leaving 8 bases between the germline ends. CDR1 SGHRS and CDR2 YFSETQ come from the germline V gene. The CDR3 region is CASSLQASNTEAFF. DNA of the CDR3: TGCGCCAGCAGCTTGCAAGCCTCGAACACTGAAGCTTTCTTT.

CDR3: CASSLYRTESIATNEKLFF. CDR3 DNA: TGTGCCAGCAGTTTATACCGGACAGAATCGATTGCAACTAATGAAAAACTGTTTTTT. The J gene is TRBJ1-4, the V gene TRBV27, with TRBD1 as a possible D gene (6 bases). CDR1 MNHEY and CDR2 SMNVEV come from the germline V gene (reference sequence). Trimming took off 1 base at V and 0 bases at J, with 18 bases between the two ends. CDR3 length: 19 residues.

The chain recombines TRBV5-1 with TRBJ2-6; a weak D match, TRBD2 (6 bases). This CDR3 comprises 14 residues. Trimming cost V 4 bases and J 3 bases, with 8 bases left between them. The germline gives CDR1 SGHRS, CDR2 YFSETQ. CDR3 sequence reads: CASSPGDGANVLTF. Written as DNA, the CDR3 is TGCGCCAGCAGCCCGGGGGATGGGGCCAACGTCCTGACTTTC.

The V call is TRBV3-1 (or the pseudogene TRBV3-2), the J call TRBJ2-2, with 12 bases matching TRBD2. The trim removed 1 base at V and 6 bases at J, leaving 0 bases unmatched. Germline lookup yields CDR1 LGHDT and CDR2 YNNKEL (reference sequence). The CDR3 spans 15 residues. CDR3 bases: TGTGCCAGCAGCCAAGGACTAGCGGGAGCCGGGGAGCTGTTTTTT. Its translation: CASSQGLAGAGELFF.

The V call is TRBV29-1, the J call TRBJ2-7; 11 bases fit TRBD2. Germline CDR1 is SQVTM and CDR2 is ANQGSEA. This CDR3 contains 14 residues. V lost 5 bases and J lost 3; bases outside the gene matches: 6. Here the CDR3 reads CSVTTSGSLYEQYF. DNA of the CDR3: TGCAGCGTTACTACTAGCGGGAGTCTCTACGAGCAGTACTTC.

The rearrangement uses TRBV7-8 and TRBJ2-7, with no clear D. CDR3 length equals 15 residues. The germline V gene encodes CDR1 SGHVS and CDR2 FQNEAQ. The V end was cut by 0 bases, the J end by 0 bases, with 9 bases between. DNA for the CDR3: TGTGCCAGCAGCTTAGCTGAACTTAGCTCCTACGAGCAGTACTTC. Translating it yields CASSLAELSSYEQYF. The variable domain in full, with the rest retrieved from reference TRBV7-8 and TRBJ2-7, is GAGVSQSPRYKVAKRGQDVALRCDPISGHVSLFWYQQALGQGPEFLTYFQNEAQLDKSGLPSDRFFAERPEGSVSTLKIQRTQQEDSAVYLCASSLAELSSYEQYFGPGTRLTVT.

This chain links TRBV4-2 with TRBJ2-1, with TRBD2 identical over 9 bases. There are 16 residues in the CDR3. The trim removed 1 base at V and 4 bases at J, leaving 5 bases unmatched. CDR1 is LGHNA and CDR2 is YNFKEQ in the germline V gene. CDR3 DNA sequence: TGTGCCAGCAGCCAAGTTCGTGCGGGAGGGTACAATGAGCAGTTCTTC. Translating gives CASSQVRAGGYNEQFF.

J is TRBJ2-1 and V is TRBV18; 14 bases align to TRBD2. V shed 1 base, J shed 10 bases, and the junction held 9 bases outside the gene matches. The CDR3 totals 17 residues. Per germline, CDR1 KGHSH and CDR2 LQKENI. The CDR3 reads CASSPRAGTSGRREQFF. For the CDR3, the DNA is TGTGCCAGCTCACCACGTGCCGGGACTAGCGGGAGAAGGGAGCAGTTCTTC.

V and J are TRBV4-3 and TRBJ2-5, with 8 positions matching TRBD2. This CDR3 is 15 amino acids long. Losses at the gene ends were 1 base for V and 5 bases for J; bases not matched to a gene: 6. CDR1 and CDR2 (germline): LGHNA, YSLEER. In DNA, the CDR3 is TGCGCCAGCAGCCAAGCTCTCGGGAGGGGGGAGACCCAGTACTTC. Its protein is CASSQALGRGETQYF.

The V gene is TRBV15, the J gene TRBJ2-3, with TRBD2 matching over 8 bases. The J segment lost 0 bases and the V segment lost 0 bases, leaving 8 bases of the junction unmatched. This CDR3 is 18 amino acids long. Germline loops: CDR1 LNHNV, CDR2 YYDKDF (reference sequence). CDR3: CATSRDFPSGLSTDTQYF. The CDR3 DNA is TGTGCCACCAGCAGAGATTTCCCTAGCGGGCTCAGCACAGATACGCAGTATTTT. The full variable domain, its missing parts supplied by reference TRBV15 and TRBJ2-3, is DAMVIQNPRYQVTQFGKPVTLSCSQTLNHNVMYWYQQKSSQAPKLLFHYYDKDFNNEADTPDNFQSRRPNTSFCFLDIRSPGLGDTAMYLCATSRDFPSGLSTDTQYFGPGTRLTVL.

In DNA, the CDR3 is TGTGCCAGCAGTTTGGCAGGGAACACTGAAGCTTTCTTT. Its protein is CASSLAGNTEAFF. J is TRBJ1-1 and V is TRBV12-3 or TRBV12-4, with D hard to call. The CDR3 is 13 amino acids. V lost 3 bases and J lost 1, with 6 bases in between.

The chain combines TRBV28 with TRBJ2-1; TRBD2 matches at 10 bases. Germline loops: CDR1 MDHEN, CDR2 SYDVKM. This CDR3 contains 13 residues. Losses at the gene ends were 6 bases for V and 7 bases for J; bases not matched to a gene: 3. The CDR3 DNA follows: TGTGCCAGCAGACTAGCGGGATTGAATGAGCAGTTCTTC. Translated: CASRLAGLNEQFF. The full variable domain, completed using reference TRBV28 and TRBJ2-1, is DVKVTQSSRYLVKRTGEKVFLECVQDMDHENMFWYRQDPGLGLRLIYFSYDVKMKEKGDIPEGYSVSREKKERFSLILESASTNQTSMYLCASRLAGLNEQFFGPGTRLTVL.

In this sample, this clone turned up a few times. The identical CDR3 is also encoded by other nucleotide sequences in the sample. The rearrangement uses TRBV6-5 and TRBJ1-1, with 10 bases matching TRBD1. V was pared by 0 bases and J by 5 bases, with 3 bases of the junction left unmatched. CDR1 MNHEY and CDR2 SVGAGI come from the germline V gene. CDR3 length: 15 residues. For the CDR3, the DNA is TGTGCCAGCAGTTACTCGACAGGGGGCTGGACTGAAGCTTTCTTT. This gives the protein CASSYSTGGWTEAFF.

The CDR3 DNA reads as TGTGCCAGCAGCCAAGATCTGACTAGCGGGCTTTACGAGCAGTACTTC. Translated: CASSQDLTSGLYEQYF. The chain recombines TRBV4-2 with TRBJ2-7, with 10 bases that match TRBD2. Per germline, CDR1 LGHNA and CDR2 YNFKEQ. The CDR3 runs 16 residues. V shed 0 bases and J 4 bases; nucleotides not matched to a gene: 6.

The V call is TRBV19, the J call TRBJ2-1, with TRBD1 matching over 9 bases. Germline V lookup: CDR1 LNHDA, CDR2 SQIVND (reference sequence). CDR3 size: 15 residues. V shed 3 bases, J shed 7 bases, and the junction held 7 bases outside the gene matches. CDR3 nucleotides: TGTGCCAGTAGTATTACCGGGACAGGGCAAAATGAGCAGTTCTTC. Protein: CASSITGTGQNEQFF.

The chain employs TRBV6-2 or TRBV6-3 and TRBJ2-5, with 14 positions matching TRBD2. Per the germline V gene, CDR1 is MNHEY and CDR2 is SVGEGT. The CDR3 consists of 16 residues. V shed 2 bases and J 1 base; nucleotides not matched to a gene: 0. CDR3 protein: CASSYGLAGGQETQYF. CDR3 sequence (DNA): TGTGCCAGCAGTTACGGACTAGCGGGAGGCCAAGAGACCCAGTACTTC.

V usage is TRBV6-5 and J usage is TRBJ2-7, with D possibly TRBD1 on 6 matching bases. This CDR3 region has 12 residues. Germline V gives CDR1 MNHEY, CDR2 SVGAGI. V lost 5 bases and J lost 2, with 7 bases in between. This chain's CDR3 is CASSRTAYEQYF. CDR3 bases: TGTGCCAGCAGTAGGACAGCCTACGAGCAGTACTTC.

This CDR3 reads CASSVQDLYNEQFF. The CDR3, as DNA: TGTGCCAGCAGCGTGCAGGACTTATACAATGAGCAGTTCTTC. The V gene is TRBV9, the J gene TRBJ2-1; tentative D call: TRBD2 (5 bases). CDR3 length: 14 amino acids. Germline values: CDR1 SGDLS, CDR2 YYNGEE. Trimming left V 2 bases short and J 4 bases short, with 10 bases between.

The chain recombines TRBV4-2 with TRBJ1-4; 7 positions match TRBD1. From germline, CDR1 is LGHNA and CDR2 YNFKEQ. V trimming: 4 bases; J trimming: 6 bases; junction bases outside the gene matches: 5. The CDR3 is 14 amino acids. The CDR3, as DNA: TGTGCCAGCAGCCCGACAGGGAGGTATGAAAAACTGTTTTTT. It translates to CASSPTGRYEKLFF.

The chain links TRBV4-3 to TRBJ1-3; 7 nucleotides agree with TRBD1. The V segment lost 1 base and the J segment 4 bases; nucleotides outside the gene matches: 7. CDR1 LGHNA and CDR2 YSLEER come from the germline V gene. This CDR3 has 16 residues. The CDR3 region has the DNA TGCGCCAGCAGCCAAGGGACAGGAGAAAAAGGAAACACCATATATTTT. Residues: CASSQGTGEKGNTIYF.